This section outlines one T cell receptor beta chain sequence together with its context. The CDR3 runs to 14 residues. Trimming cost V 4 bases and J 6 bases; bases outside gene matches: 3. TCRdb itself ran the 5' RACE reads through MiXCR, one entry per CDR3 protein. The repertoire holds approximately 210,000 distinct CDR3 sequences, with roughly a tenth as singletons. This entry comes from a study of T-cell memory formation after mild COVID-19. The sequenced sample consisted of PBMCs or a T cell subset sorted from them (not recorded which). The V gene is TRBV12-3 or TRBV12-4, the J gene TRBJ2-3, with 11 bases fitting TRBD2. The sequence was obtained from a man aged 18 to 29 who had mild COVID-19 (a few samples of this study predate the infection). Cell type and time point are not known. This chain's CDR3 is CASSYSGGEDTQYF. CDR3 nucleotides: TGTGCCAGCAGTTATAGCGGGGGGGAGGATACGCAGTATTTT.